The 19 T cell receptor beta chains reported below all come from one sample, sequenced in a study of OX40 agonist ivuxolimab in advanced cancers. Library generation was performed with the immunoSEQ multiplex PCR assay. The table was pulled from immuneACCESS by TCRdb, which kept in-frame rearrangements only. Such tables lose some clones; where checked, under half of the loss comes from unresolved V genes, and the rest has no known cause. This sample lists tens of thousands of clones; roughly 92% were detected once. Roughly 12% of the sample is in the top ten clones. The sequenced sample was CD4+ or CD8+ T cells sorted from blood, obtained in a trial of the OX40 agonist ivuxolimab. The receptors were gathered from an adult with an advanced solid tumor such as melanoma, head and neck, liver or kidney cancer.

The chain recombines TRBV19 with TRBJ2-3, with 9 bases aligning to TRBD2. From germline, CDR1 is LNHDA and CDR2 SQIVND (reference sequence). The CDR3 runs to 15 residues. J lost 6 bases, V lost 6 bases, and 10 bases had no gene match. The CDR3 is CASSRLAEIYDTQYF. The CDR3 DNA follows: TGTGCCAGTAGCCGACTAGCGGAAATATACGATACGCAGTATTTT.

The chain recombines TRBV4-1 with TRBJ2-3; 8 nucleotides agree with TRBD2. CDR3 length: 16 residues. Germline V gene data show CDR1 as MGHRA and CDR2 as YSYEKL. The trim removed 3 bases at V and 2 bases at J, leaving 7 bases unmatched. DNA of the CDR3: TGCGCCAGCAGCCATGGGGCGGGGGGTCACACAGATACGCAGTATTTT. Encoded protein: CASSHGAGGHTDTQYF.

This clone was observed a single time. The CDR3 spells CASSPGVGDTEAFF. In DNA form, the CDR3 reads TGTGCCAGCTCTCCAGGGGTAGGGGACACTGAAGCTTTCTTT. This sequence joins TRBV9 and TRBJ1-1, with D perhaps TRBD1 (6 bases). This CDR3 region has 14 residues. V was pared by 7 bases and J by 3 bases, with 16 bases between. The germline V gene encodes CDR1 SGDLS and CDR2 YYNGEE.

A single count supports this clone. This chain links TRBV5-1 with TRBJ1-2; 7 bases align to TRBD1. The CDR3 sequence is 15 residues long. CDR1 and CDR2 from the germline V gene are SGHRS and YFSETQ. V lost 2 bases and J lost 3; bases outside the gene matches: 7. The CDR3 reads CASSFNTGVDYGYTF. CDR3 nucleotides: TGCGCCAGCAGCTTCAACACAGGGGTAGACTATGGCTACACCTTC. Full variable domain (missing parts from reference TRBV5-1 and TRBJ1-2): KAGVTQTPRYLIKTRGQQVTLSCSPISGHRSVSWYQQTPGQGLQFLFEYFSETQRNKGNFPGRFSGRQFSNSRSEMNVSTLELGDSALYLCASSFNTGVDYGYTFGSGTRLTVV.

The chain uses TRBV9 and TRBJ1-6; the D gene is possibly TRBD1 (6 bases). CDR3 length: 15 residues. Looked up from germline, CDR1 is SGDLS and CDR2 is YYNGEE. Trimming stripped 4 bases from V and 9 bases from J, with 17 bases between. For the CDR3, the DNA is TGTGCCAGCAGCCCCCAAGGGGCAGGGGCTTCACCCCTCCACTTT. Its protein is CASSPQGAGASPLHF.

The rearrangement links TRBV19 to TRBJ1-5, with 10 bases that match TRBD1. Losses at the gene ends were 2 bases for V and 9 bases for J; bases not matched to a gene: 16. Germline V gene lookup returns CDR1 LNHDA and CDR2 SQIVND (reference sequence). CDR3 length equals 18 residues. This CDR3 reads CASSISPGTGASGGPQHF. CDR3 in DNA: TGTGCCAGTAGTATATCCCCCGGGACAGGGGCCAGCGGGGGGCCCCAGCATTTT.

The chain employs TRBV19 and TRBJ2-1, with 10 nucleotides matching TRBD1. V trimming: 6 bases; J trimming: 4 bases; junction bases outside the gene matches: 6. This CDR3 comprises 15 residues. Looked up from germline, CDR1 is LNHDA and CDR2 is SQIVND (reference sequence). The CDR3 is CASRAWDRGYNEQFF. The DNA of the CDR3 is TGTGCCAGTAGGGCTTGGGACAGGGGTTACAATGAGCAGTTCTTC.

This chain links TRBV6-4 with TRBJ2-7; 7 nucleotides align to TRBD2. The CDR3 is 14 residues long. Germline V lookup: CDR1 MRHNA, CDR2 SNTAGT. J gave up 4 bases and V 11 bases, and 14 bases lay outside the gene matches. The CDR3, as DNA: TGTGCCCACTCTTGGACGGGGGGTTTTTACGAGCAGTACTTC. Protein: CAHSWTGGFYEQYF.

The chain couples TRBV28 to TRBJ1-4, with a weak D call TRBD1 (6 bases). The V gene's germline CDR1 is MDHEN and CDR2 SYDVKM. Deletions cut 5 bases from V and 10 bases from J, with 20 bases between. The CDR3 runs to 15 residues. The DNA for the CDR3 is TGTGCCAGCAGTCTACCCGCCAGGGGCTGGGGAAAACTGTTTTTT. Protein product: CASSLPARGWGKLFF.

This clone was counted once. The rearrangement uses TRBV6-5 and TRBJ2-5; 8 bases are a match to TRBD1. Germline V gene sequence: CDR1 MNHEY, CDR2 SVGAGI. There are 13 residues in the CDR3. V lost 4 bases to trimming and J lost 3 bases; unmatched junction nucleotides: 1. Here the CDR3 DNA reads TGTGCCAGCAGTTTACAGGGGGAAGAGACCCAGTACTTC. This sequence encodes CASSLQGEETQYF.

This chain uses TRBV6-5 with TRBJ2-7; 7 nucleotides match TRBD2. CDR1 is MNHEY, CDR2 SVGAGI, per germline. V lost 1 base and J lost 6; bases outside the gene matches: 0. The CDR3 contains 12 residues. The DNA for the CDR3 is TGTGCCAGCAGTTACTGGGGGGGCGAGCAGTACTTC. Translation: CASSYWGGEQYF.

The V call is TRBV4-2, the J call TRBJ2-5; D is uncertain. V dropped 0 bases and J dropped 1 base, with 12 bases sitting between them. This CDR3 comprises 16 residues. CDR1 LGHNA and CDR2 YNFKEQ come from the germline V gene. The DNA for the CDR3 is TGTGCCAGCAGCCAAGATCTGGGTTTTCCCCAAGAGACCCAGTACTTC. It yields the protein CASSQDLGFPQETQYF.

The gene calls are TRBV19 and TRBJ1-4; D perhaps matches TRBD1 (5 bases). V dropped 3 bases and J dropped 6 bases, with 11 bases sitting between them. The germline V gene encodes CDR1 LNHDA and CDR2 SQIVND (reference sequence). This CDR3 is 14 amino acids long. The CDR3: CASSMWGGDEKLFF. CDR3 sequence (DNA): TGTGCCAGTAGTATGTGGGGGGGTGATGAAAAACTGTTTTTT.

The V and J genes are TRBV5-1 and TRBJ2-1, with D perhaps being TRBD1 or TRBD2 (5 bases each). CDR1 is SGHRS and CDR2 is YFSETQ in the germline V gene. With 7 bases removed from V and 0 bases from J, the gap between germline ends came to 14 bases. CDR3 length: 15 residues. CDR3 residues: CASGTSQSSYNEQFF. The DNA for the CDR3 is TGCGCCAGCGGGACGAGCCAAAGCTCCTACAATGAGCAGTTCTTC.

The CDR3 region is CASGSGALSSYEQYF. The CDR3 nucleotides read TGTGCCAGCGGGAGCGGGGCCCTGAGCTCCTACGAGCAGTACTTC. The chain carries TRBV28 and TRBJ2-7; 7 nucleotides agree with TRBD2. CDR1 is MDHEN, CDR2 SYDVKM, per germline. V lost 8 bases to trimming and J lost 0 bases; unmatched junction nucleotides: 10. The CDR3 extends over 15 amino acids.

V usage is TRBV7-2 and J usage is TRBJ2-2; 8 bases are shared with TRBD1. J gave up 2 bases and V 5 bases, and 7 bases lay outside the gene matches. CDR1 and CDR2 from the germline V gene are SGHTA and FQGNSA. The CDR3 has 16 residues. The CDR3 sequence is CASSPRTGINTGELFF. The CDR3 nucleotides read TGTGCCAGCAGCCCCCGGACAGGGATAAACACCGGGGAGCTGTTTTTT.

This clone was seen only once. This chain joins TRBV5-4 and TRBJ1-2, with D tentatively TRBD1 (6 bases). Germline-derived CDR1 and CDR2 are SGHNT and YYREEE (reference sequence). CDR3 size: 14 residues. Deletions cut 3 bases from V and 4 bases from J, with 13 bases between. This chain's CDR3 is CASSSPRGLYGYTF. CDR3 bases: TGTGCCAGCAGCTCCCCCAGGGGACTCTATGGCTACACCTTC. The full variable domain, with the rest looked up from reference TRBV5-4 and TRBJ1-2, is ETGVTQSPTHLIKTRGQQVTLRCSSQSGHNTVSWYQQALGQGPQFIFQYYREEENGRGNFPPRFSGLQFPNYSSELNVNALELDDSALYLCASSSPRGLYGYTFGSGTRLTVV.

This clone has just one count. The chain employs TRBV11-2 and TRBJ2-1, with 7 bases matching TRBD2. Per the germline V gene, CDR1 is SGHAT and CDR2 is FQNNGV. The CDR3 runs 13 residues. V lost 8 bases and J lost 7; bases outside the gene matches: 8. CDR3 protein: CASSDAGVNEQFF. The CDR3 region has the DNA TGTGCCAGCTCGGACGCGGGGGTAAATGAGCAGTTCTTC.

The chain recombines TRBV6-6 with TRBJ1-1; D possibly corresponds to TRBD1 (5 bases). This CDR3 spans 15 amino acids. Trimming pared 6 bases from V and 1 base from J, leaving 15 bases between. Germline V gene data show CDR1 as MNHNY and CDR2 as SVGAGI (reference sequence). The chain's CDR3 is CASRDPGTGNTEAFF. CDR3 bases: TGTGCCAGCAGGGACCCGGGGACGGGGAACACTGAAGCTTTCTTT.